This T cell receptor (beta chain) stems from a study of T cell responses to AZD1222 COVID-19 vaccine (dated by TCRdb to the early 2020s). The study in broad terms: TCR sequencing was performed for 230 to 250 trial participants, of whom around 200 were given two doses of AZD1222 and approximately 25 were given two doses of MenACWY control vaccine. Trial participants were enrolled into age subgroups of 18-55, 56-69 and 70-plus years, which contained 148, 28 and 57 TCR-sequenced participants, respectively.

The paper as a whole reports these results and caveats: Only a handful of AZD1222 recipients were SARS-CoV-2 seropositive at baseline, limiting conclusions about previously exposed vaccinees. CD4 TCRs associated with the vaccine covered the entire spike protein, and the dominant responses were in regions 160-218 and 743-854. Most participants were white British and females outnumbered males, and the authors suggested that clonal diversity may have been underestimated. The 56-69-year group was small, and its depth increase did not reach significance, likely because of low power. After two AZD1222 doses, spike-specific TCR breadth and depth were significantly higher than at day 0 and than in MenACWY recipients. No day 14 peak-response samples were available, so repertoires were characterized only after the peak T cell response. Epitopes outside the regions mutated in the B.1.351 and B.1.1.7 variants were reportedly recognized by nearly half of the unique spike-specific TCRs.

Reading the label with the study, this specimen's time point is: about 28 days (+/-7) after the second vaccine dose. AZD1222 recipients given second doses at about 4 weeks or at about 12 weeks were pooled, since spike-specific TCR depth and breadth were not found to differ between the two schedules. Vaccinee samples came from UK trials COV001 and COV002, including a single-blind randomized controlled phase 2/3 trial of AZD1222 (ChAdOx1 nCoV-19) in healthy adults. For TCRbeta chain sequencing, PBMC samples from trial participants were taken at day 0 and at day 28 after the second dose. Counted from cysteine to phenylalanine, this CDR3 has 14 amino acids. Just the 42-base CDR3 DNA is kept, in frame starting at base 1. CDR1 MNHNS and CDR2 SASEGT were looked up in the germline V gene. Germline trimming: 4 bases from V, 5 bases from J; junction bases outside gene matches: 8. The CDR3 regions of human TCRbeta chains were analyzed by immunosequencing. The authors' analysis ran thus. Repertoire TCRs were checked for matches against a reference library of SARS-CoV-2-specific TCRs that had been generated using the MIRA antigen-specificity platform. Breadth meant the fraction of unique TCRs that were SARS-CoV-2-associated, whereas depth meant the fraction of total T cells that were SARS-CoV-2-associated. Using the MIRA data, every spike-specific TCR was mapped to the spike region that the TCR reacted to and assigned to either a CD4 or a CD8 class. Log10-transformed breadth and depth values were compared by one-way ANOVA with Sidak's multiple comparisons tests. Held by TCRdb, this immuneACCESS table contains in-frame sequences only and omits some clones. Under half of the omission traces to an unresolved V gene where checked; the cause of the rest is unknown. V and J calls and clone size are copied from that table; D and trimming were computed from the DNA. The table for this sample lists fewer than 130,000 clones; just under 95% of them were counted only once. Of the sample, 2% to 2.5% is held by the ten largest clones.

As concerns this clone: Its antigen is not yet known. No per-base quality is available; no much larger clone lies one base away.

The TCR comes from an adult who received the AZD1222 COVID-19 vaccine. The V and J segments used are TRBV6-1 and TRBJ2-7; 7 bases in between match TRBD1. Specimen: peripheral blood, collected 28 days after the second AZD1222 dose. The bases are TGTGCCAGCAGTGCTGGACAGGCCCTCCACGAGCAGTACTTC. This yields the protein CASSAGQALHEQYF.